This record concerns one T cell receptor (beta chain) sequence. Other DNA sequences of this sample code for an identical CDR3. This record comes from a study of blood T cell repertoires in COVID-19. Study as a whole: Italy, Spain and the United States were the sources of the convalescent and acute COVID-19 samples. PBMCs, B-cell-depleted T cells, or T cells provided the cDNA or gDNA that made up the material.

CDR1 is SEHNR and CDR2 is FQNEAQ in the germline V gene (reference sequence). The length of the CDR3 is 14 residues. Trimming removed 5 bases from V and 2 bases from J; junction bases left unmatched: 5. In the authors' methods: How many nucleated cells were present was estimated from reference gene primer amplification. Sequencing used immunoSEQ multiplex PCR; TCRdb keeps in-frame clones, though not all of them. V, J and clone size reflect that table, while D and trimming were determined from the DNA. The sample gives a few hundred thousand clones, roughly nine tenths of which show up once; 0.94% is in the top ten.

This clonotype was sampled from a middle-aged woman who had recovered from COVID-19. The sample was peripheral blood. The chain links TRBV7-9 to TRBJ1-1; 7 positions match TRBD1. CDR3 protein: CASSRQGGNTEAFF. The CDR3 DNA sequence: TGTGCCAGCAGCAGACAGGGCGGTAACACTGAAGCTTTCTTT.